The clone carrying this T cell receptor beta chain was detected only a few times. Study members were between roughly 18 and 90 years old and lived in approximately 25 US regions. Participant reports of clinical history set cohort assignment. Original analysis: Amplified reference gene primers provided the basis for estimating nucleated cell counts. The assay was immunoSEQ multiplex PCR, and TCRdb's table has in-frame clones only and misses some. V, J and clone size derive from that table, while D and trimming were established from the DNA sequence. This table holds around 220,000 clones, about 85% found once. The data stem from a study of blood T cell repertoires in COVID-19. As for the study in general: The cDNA or gDNA used as material had been derived from T cells, B-cell-depleted T cells, or PBMCs.

J was trimmed by 9 bases and V by 3 bases; bases with no gene match: 5. The CDR3 has 13 residues. Per the germline V gene, CDR1 is MRHNA and CDR2 is SNTAGT. The TCR sequence derives from a woman aged 30 to 39 with acute COVID-19. Sequenced sample: PBMCs or T cells enriched from blood (not recorded which). This chain uses TRBV6-4 with TRBJ2-1; TRBD1 matches at 7 bases. The chain's CDR3 is CASSEQTGSEQFF. CDR3 DNA sequence: TGTGCCAGCAGTGAACAGACAGGGAGTGAGCAGTTCTTC.